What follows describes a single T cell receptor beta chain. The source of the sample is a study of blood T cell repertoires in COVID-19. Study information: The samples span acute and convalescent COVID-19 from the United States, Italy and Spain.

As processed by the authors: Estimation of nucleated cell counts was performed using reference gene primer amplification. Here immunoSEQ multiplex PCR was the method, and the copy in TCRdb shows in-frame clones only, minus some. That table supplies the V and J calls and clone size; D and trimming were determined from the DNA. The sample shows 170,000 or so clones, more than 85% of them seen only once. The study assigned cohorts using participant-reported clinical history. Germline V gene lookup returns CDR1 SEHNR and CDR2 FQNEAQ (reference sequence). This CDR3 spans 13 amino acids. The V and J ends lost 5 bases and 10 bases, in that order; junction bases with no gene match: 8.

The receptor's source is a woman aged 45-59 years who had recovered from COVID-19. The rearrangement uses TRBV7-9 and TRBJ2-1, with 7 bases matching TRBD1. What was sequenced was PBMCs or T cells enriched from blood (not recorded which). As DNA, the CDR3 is TGTGCCAGCAGCACTAGGACAGGAACCGAGCAGTTCTTC. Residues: CASSTRTGTEQFF. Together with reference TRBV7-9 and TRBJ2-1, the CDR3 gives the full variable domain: DTGVSQNPRHKITKRGQNVTFRCDPISEHNRLYWYRQTLGQGPEFLTYFQNEAQLEKSRLLSDRFSAERPKGSFSTLEIQRTEQGDSAMYLCASSTRTGTEQFFGPGTRLTVL.